This T cell receptor beta chain was sequenced during a study of T cells in Graves' hyperthyroidism and ophthalmopathy. Background on the study: Peripheral blood was secured at the point of initial diagnosis, before any treatment.

The germline V gene has CDR1 MNHEY and CDR2 SMNVEV (reference sequence). Trimming took 0 bases from V and 3 from J, leaving 9 bases between them. The CDR3 consists of 15 residues. TCR beta CDR3 regions were amplified from RNA. First-round RT-PCR targeting the TCR CDR3 was performed with the HTBI primer set. TCRdb used MiXCR to reprocess the multiplex PCR reads, holding one entry per CDR3 protein. Here the sample spans around 520,000 distinct CDR3 sequences, around a quarter being singletons. Study-wide points: Ophthalmopathy stood apart from stable hyperthyroidism in a 13 V-J model. Most clonotypes expanded in the thyroid (above 0.001) were also present in blood.

This clonotype appeared many times. The antigen remains unidentified. The genes are TRBV27 and TRBJ1-5; D is undetermined. This clonotype was sampled from a woman in her twenties or thirties with Graves' ophthalmopathy. The sequenced sample was blood. The CDR3 loop reads CASSLSGRDNQPQHF. Written as DNA, the CDR3 is TGTGCCAGCAGTTTATCAGGGAGGGACAATCAGCCCCAGCATTTT.